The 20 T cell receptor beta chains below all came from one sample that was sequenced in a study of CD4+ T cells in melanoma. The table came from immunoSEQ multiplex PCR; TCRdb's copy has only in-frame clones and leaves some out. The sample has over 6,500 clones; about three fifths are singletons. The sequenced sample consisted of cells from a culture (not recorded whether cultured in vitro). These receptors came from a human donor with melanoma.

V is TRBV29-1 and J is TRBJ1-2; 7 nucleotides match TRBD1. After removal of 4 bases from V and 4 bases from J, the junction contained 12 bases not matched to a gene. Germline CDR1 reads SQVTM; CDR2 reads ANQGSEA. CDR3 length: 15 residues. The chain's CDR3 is CSVATGFLGLYGYTF. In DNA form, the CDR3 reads TGCAGCGTTGCGACAGGGTTTTTGGGACTCTATGGCTACACCTTC.

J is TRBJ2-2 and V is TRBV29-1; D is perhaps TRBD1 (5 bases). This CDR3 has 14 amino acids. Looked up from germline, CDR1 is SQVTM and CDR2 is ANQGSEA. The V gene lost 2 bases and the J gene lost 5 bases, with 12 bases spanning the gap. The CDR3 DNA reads TGCAGCGTTGAACCAGGGATCAGAACCGGGGAGCTGTTTTTT. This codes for CSVEPGIRTGELFF.

In DNA, the CDR3 is TGCAGCGTTTCCTCGTCATGGAGTTCCTACAATGAGCAGTTCTTC. Translating it yields CSVSSSWSSYNEQFF. This chain links TRBV29-1 with TRBJ2-1; D gene unclear. This CDR3 contains 15 residues. The germline V and J ends were trimmed by 5 bases and 1 base, with 15 bases remaining between them. Germline V gene lookup returns CDR1 SQVTM and CDR2 ANQGSEA.

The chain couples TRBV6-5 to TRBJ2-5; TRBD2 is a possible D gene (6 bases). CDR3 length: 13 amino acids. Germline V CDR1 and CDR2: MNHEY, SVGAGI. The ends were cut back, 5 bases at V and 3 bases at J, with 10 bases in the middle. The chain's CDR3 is CASSSGREETQYF. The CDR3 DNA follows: TGTGCCAGCAGTAGCGGGCGAGAAGAGACCCAGTACTTC.

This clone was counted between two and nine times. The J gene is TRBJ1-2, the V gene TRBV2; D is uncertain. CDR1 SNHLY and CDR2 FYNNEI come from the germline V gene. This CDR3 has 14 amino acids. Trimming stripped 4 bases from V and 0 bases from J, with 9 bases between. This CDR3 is CASSAEAANYGYTF. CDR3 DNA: TGTGCCAGCAGTGCTGAGGCAGCTAACTATGGCTACACCTTC.

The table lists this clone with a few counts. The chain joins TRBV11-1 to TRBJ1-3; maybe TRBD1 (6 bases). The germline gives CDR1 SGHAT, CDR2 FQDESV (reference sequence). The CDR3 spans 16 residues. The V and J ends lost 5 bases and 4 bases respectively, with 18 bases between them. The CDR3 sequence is CASSTTGRGRGNTIYF. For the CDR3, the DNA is TGTGCCAGCAGCACGACAGGACGTGGGAGAGGAAACACCATATATTTT.

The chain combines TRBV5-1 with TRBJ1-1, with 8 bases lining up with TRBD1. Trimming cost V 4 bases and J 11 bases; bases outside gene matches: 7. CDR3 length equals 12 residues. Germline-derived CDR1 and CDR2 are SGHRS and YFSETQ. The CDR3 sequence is CASSTDRARAFF. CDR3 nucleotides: TGCGCCAGCAGCACGGACAGGGCGAGGGCTTTCTTT.

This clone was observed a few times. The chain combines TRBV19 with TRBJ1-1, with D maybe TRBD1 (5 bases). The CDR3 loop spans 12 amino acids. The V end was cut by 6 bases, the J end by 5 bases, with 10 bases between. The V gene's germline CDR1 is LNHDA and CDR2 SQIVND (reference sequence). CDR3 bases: TGTGCCAGTAGCACCAGGGCAACTGAAGCTTTCTTT. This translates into CASSTRATEAFF. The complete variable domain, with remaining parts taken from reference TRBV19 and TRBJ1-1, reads DGGITQSPKYLFRKEGQNVTLSCEQNLNHDAMYWYRQDPGQGLRLIYYSQIVNDFQKGDIAEGYSVSREKKESFPLTVTSAQKNPTAFYLCASSTRATEAFFGQGTRLTVV.

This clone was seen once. The CDR3 sequence is CAISESDSNRTNYGYTF. As DNA, the CDR3 is TGTGCCATCAGTGAGTCCGATAGCAACAGAACTAACTATGGCTACACCTTC. The rearrangement links TRBV10-3 to TRBJ1-2; D call uncertain. The CDR3 length is 17 residues. The germline CDR1 and CDR2 sequences are ENHRY and SYGVKD. Trimming shortened V by 0 bases and J by 0 bases, and 14 bases separated the two germline ends.

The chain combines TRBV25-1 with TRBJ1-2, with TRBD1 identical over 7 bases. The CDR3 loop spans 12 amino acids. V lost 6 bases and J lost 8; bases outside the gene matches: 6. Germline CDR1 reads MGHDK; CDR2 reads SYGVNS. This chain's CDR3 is CASRRQGEGYTF. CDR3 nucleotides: TGTGCCAGCAGAAGACAGGGTGAAGGCTACACCTTC.

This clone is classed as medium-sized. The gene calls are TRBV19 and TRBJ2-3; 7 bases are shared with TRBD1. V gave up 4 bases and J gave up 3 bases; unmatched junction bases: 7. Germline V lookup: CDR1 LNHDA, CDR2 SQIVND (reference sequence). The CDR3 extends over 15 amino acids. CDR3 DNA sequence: TGTGCCAGTAGTACCTCGGGACAGCCTACAGATACGCAGTATTTT. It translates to CASSTSGQPTDTQYF.

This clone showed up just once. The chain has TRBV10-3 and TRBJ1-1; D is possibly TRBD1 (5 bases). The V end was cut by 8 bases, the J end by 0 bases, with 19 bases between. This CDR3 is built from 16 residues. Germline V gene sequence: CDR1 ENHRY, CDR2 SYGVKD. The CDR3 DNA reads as TGTGCCATCGGAACGCAACCGGGACGGATGAACACTGAAGCTTTCTTT. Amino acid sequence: CAIGTQPGRMNTEAFF.

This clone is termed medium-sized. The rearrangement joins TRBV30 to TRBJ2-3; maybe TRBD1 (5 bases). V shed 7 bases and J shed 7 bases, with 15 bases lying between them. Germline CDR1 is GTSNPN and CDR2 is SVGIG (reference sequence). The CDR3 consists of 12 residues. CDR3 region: CASRDRTYTQYF. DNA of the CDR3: TGTGCCTCTAGAGACAGAACCTATACGCAGTATTTT.

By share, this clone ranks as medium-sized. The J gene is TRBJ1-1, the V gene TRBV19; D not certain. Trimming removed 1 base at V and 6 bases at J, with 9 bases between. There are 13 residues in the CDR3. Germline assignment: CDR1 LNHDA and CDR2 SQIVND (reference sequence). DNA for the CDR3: TGTGCCAGTAGTATAGGGTCGGGTTCTGAAGCTTTCTTT. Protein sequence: CASSIGSGSEAFF.

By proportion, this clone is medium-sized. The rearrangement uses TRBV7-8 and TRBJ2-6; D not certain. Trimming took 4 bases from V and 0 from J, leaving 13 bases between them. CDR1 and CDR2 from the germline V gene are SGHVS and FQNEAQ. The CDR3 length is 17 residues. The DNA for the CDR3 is TGTGCCAGCAGCTCCTTCGGTCGTGGCTCTGGGGCCAACGTCCTGACTTTC. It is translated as CASSSFGRGSGANVLTF.

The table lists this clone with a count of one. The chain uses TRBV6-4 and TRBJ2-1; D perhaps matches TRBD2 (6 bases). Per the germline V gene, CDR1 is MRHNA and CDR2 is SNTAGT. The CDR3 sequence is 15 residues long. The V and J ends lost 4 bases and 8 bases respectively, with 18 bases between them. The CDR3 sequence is CASSATDGGWDEQFF. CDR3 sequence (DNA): TGTGCCAGCAGTGCAACAGATGGGGGGTGGGATGAGCAGTTCTTC.

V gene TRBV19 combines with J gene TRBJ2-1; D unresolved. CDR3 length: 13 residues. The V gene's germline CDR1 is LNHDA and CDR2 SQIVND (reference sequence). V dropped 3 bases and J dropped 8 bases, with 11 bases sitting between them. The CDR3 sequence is CASSIYVFDEQFF. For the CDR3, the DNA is TGTGCCAGTAGTATCTACGTCTTCGATGAGCAGTTCTTC.

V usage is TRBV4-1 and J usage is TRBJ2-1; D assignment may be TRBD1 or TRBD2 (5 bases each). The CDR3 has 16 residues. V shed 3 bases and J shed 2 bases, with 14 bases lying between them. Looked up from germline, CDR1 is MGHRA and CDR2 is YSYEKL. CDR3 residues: CASSHGAAGPYNEQFF. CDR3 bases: TGCGCCAGCAGCCATGGGGCGGCGGGCCCCTACAATGAGCAGTTCTTC.

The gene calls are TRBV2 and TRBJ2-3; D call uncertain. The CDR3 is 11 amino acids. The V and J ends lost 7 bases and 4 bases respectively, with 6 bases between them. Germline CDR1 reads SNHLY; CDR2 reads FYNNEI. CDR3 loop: CASTPADTQYF. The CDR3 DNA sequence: TGTGCCAGCACACCGGCAGATACGCAGTATTTT.

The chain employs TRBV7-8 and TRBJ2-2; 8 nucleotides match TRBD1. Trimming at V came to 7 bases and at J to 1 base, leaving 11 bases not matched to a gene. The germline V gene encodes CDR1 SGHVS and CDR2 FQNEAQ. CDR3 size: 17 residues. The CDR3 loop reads CASIPPPGTGNTGELFF. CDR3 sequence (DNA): TGTGCCAGCATCCCCCCCCCAGGGACAGGGAACACCGGGGAGCTGTTTTTT. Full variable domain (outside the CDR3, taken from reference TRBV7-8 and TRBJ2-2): GAGVSQSPRYKVAKRGQDVALRCDPISGHVSLFWYQQALGQGPEFLTYFQNEAQLDKSGLPSDRFFAERPEGSVSTLKIQRTQQEDSAVYLCASIPPPGTGNTGELFFGEGSRLTVL.